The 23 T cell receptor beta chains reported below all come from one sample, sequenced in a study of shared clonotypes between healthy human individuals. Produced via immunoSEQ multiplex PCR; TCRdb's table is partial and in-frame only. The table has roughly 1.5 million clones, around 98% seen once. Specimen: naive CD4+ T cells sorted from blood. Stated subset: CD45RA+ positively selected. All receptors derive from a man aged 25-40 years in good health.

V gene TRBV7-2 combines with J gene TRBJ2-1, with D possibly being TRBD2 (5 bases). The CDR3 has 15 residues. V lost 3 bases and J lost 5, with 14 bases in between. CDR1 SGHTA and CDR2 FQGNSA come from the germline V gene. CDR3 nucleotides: TGTGCCAGCAGCTTGGCGGGCTGGAATAACAATGAGCAGTTCTTC. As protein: CASSLAGWNNNEQFF.

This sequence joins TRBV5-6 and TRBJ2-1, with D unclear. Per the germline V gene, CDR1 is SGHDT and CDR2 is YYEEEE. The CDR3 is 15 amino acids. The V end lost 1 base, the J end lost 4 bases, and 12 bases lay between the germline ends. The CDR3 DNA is TGTGCCAGCAGCTTGTATCTTTCGGCTTACAATGAGCAGTTCTTC. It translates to CASSLYLSAYNEQFF. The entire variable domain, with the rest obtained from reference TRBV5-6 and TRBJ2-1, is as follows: DAGVTQSPTHLIKTRGQQVTLRCSPKSGHDTVSWYQQALGQGPQFIFQYYEEEERQRGNFPDRFSGHQFPNYSSELNVNALLLGDSALYLCASSLYLSAYNEQFFGPGTRLTVL.

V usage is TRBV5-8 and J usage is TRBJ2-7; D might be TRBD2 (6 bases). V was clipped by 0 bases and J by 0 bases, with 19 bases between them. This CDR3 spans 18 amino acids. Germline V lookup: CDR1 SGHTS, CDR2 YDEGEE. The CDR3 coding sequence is TGTGCCAGCAGCTTGGCGGGACTCGGCGACGGGAGCTCCTACGAGCAGTACTTC. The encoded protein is CASSLAGLGDGSSYEQYF.

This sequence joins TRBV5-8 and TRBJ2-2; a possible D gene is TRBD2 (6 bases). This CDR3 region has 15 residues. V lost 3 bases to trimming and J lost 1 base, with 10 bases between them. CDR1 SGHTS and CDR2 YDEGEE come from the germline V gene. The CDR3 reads CASSWSGLNTGELFF. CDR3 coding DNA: TGTGCCAGCAGCTGGAGCGGGTTGAACACCGGGGAGCTGTTTTTT.

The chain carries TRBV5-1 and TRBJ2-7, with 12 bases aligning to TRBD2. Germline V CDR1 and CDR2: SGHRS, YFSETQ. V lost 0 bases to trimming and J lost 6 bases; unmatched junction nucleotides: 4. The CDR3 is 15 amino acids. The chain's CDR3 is CASSLGTSGIGEQYF. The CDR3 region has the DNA TGCGCCAGCAGCTTGGGGACTAGCGGGATCGGCGAGCAGTACTTC.

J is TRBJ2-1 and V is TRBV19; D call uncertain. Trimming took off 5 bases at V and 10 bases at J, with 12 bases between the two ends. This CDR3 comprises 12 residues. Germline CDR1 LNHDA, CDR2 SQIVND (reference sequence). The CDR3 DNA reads TGTGCCAGTAGTGTAAGACTGCACGAGCAGTTCTTC. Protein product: CASSVRLHEQFF. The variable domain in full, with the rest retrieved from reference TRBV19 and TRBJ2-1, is DGGITQSPKYLFRKEGQNVTLSCEQNLNHDAMYWYRQDPGQGLRLIYYSQIVNDFQKGDIAEGYSVSREKKESFPLTVTSAQKNPTAFYLCASSVRLHEQFFGPGTRLTVL.

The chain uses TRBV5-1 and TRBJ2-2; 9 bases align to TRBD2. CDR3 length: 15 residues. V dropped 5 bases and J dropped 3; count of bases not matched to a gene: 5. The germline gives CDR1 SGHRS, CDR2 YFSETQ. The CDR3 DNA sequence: TGCGCCAGCAGTGTAGCGGGAGCAGACACCGGGGAGCTGTTTTTT. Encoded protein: CASSVAGADTGELFF.

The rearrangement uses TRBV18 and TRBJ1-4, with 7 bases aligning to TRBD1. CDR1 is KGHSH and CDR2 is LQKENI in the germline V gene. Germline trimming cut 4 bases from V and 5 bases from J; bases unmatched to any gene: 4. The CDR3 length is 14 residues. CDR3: CASSQATGNEKLFF. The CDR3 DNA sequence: TGTGCCAGCTCACAGGCGACAGGGAATGAAAAACTGTTTTTT.

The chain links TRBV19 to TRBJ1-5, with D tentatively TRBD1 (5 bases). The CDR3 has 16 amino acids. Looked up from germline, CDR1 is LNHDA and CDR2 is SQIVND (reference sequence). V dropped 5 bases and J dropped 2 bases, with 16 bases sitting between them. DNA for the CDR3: TGTGCCAGTAGTGCCTATCAGGGACTGGGCAATCAGCCCCAGCATTTT. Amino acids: CASSAYQGLGNQPQHF.

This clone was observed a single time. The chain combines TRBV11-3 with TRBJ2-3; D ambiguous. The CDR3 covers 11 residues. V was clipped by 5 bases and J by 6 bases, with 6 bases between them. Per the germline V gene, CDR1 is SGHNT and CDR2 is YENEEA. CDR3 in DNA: TGTGCCAGCAGCGCTAGTGATACGCAGTATTTT. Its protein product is CASSASDTQYF.

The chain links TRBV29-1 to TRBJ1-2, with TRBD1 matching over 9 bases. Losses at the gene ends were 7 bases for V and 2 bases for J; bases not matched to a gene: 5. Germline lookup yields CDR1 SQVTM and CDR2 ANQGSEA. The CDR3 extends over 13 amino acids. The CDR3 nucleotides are TGCAGCGCCTACGGACAGGGGAACTATGGCTACACCTTC. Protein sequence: CSAYGQGNYGYTF.

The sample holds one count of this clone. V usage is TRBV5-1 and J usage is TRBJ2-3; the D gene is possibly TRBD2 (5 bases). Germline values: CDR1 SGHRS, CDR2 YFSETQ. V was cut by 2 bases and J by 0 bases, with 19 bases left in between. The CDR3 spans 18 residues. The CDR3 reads CASSFEGMRRASTDTQYF. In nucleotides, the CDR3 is TGCGCCAGCAGCTTCGAAGGCATGCGGCGGGCAAGCACAGATACGCAGTATTTT.

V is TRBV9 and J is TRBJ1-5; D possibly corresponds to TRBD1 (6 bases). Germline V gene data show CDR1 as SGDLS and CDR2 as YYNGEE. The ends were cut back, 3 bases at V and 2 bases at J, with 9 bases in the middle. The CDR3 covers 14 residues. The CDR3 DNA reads TGTGCCAGCAGCGGGGACACGGGCAATCAGCCCCAGCATTTT. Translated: CASSGDTGNQPQHF. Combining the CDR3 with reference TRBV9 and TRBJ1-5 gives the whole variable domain DSGVTQTPKHLITATGQRVTLRCSPRSGDLSVYWYQQSLDQGLQFLIQYYNGEERAKGNILERFSAQQFPDLHSELNLSSLELGDSALYFCASSGDTGNQPQHFGDGTRLSIL.

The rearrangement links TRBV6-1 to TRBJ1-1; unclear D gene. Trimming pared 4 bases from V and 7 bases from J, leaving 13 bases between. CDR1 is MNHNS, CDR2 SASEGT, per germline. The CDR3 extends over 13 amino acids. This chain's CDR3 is CASSAEGRNEAFF. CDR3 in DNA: TGTGCCAGCAGTGCTGAGGGAAGAAATGAAGCTTTCTTT.

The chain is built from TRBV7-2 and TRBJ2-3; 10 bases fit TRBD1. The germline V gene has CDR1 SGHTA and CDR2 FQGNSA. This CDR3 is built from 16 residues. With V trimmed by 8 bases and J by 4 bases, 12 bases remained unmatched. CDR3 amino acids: CASGLKGTGVPDTQYF. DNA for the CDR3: TGTGCCAGCGGACTAAAAGGGACAGGGGTCCCAGATACGCAGTATTTT. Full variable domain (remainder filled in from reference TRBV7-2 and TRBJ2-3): GAGVSQSPSNKVTEKGKDVELRCDPISGHTALYWYRQSLGQGLEFLIYFQGNSAPDKSGLPSDRFSAERTGGSVSTLTIQRTQQEDSAVYLCASGLKGTGVPDTQYFGPGTRLTVL.

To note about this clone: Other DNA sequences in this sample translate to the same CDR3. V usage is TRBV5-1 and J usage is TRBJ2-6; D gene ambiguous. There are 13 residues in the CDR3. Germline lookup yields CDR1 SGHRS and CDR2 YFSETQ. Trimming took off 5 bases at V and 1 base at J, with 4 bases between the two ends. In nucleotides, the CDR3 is TGCGCCAGCAGGGCATCTGGGGCCAACGTCCTGACTTTC. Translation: CASRASGANVLTF.

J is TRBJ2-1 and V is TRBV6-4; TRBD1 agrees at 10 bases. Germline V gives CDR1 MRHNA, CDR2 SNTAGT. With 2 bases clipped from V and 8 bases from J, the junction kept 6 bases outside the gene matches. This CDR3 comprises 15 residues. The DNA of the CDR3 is TGTGCCAGCAGTGACCGGGACAGGGGTCAGGATGAGCAGTTCTTC. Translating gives CASSDRDRGQDEQFF.

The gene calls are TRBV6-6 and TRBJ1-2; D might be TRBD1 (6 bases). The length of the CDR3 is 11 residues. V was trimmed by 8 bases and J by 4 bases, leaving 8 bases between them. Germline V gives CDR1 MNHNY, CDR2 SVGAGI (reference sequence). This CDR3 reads CASRDTYGYTF. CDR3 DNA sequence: TGTGCCAGCCGGGACACCTATGGCTACACCTTC.

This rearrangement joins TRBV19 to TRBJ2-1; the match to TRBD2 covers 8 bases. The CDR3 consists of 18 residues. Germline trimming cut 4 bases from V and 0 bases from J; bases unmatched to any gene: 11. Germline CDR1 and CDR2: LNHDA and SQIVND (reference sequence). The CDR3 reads CASSTYPVRGGSYNEQFF. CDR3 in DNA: TGTGCCAGTAGTACTTATCCCGTCCGGGGGGGCTCCTACAATGAGCAGTTCTTC.

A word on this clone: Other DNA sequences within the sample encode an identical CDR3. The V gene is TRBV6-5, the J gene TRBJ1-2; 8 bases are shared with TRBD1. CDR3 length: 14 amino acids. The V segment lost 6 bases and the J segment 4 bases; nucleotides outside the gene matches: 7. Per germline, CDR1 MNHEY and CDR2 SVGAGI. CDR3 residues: CASSPDRGGYGYTF. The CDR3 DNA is TGTGCCAGCAGCCCCGACAGGGGAGGCTATGGCTACACCTTC.

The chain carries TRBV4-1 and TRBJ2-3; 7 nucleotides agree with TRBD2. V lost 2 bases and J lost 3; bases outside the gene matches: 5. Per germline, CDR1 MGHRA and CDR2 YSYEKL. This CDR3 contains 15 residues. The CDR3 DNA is TGCGCCAGCAGCCAAACGGGACTATCAACAGATACGCAGTATTTT. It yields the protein CASSQTGLSTDTQYF.

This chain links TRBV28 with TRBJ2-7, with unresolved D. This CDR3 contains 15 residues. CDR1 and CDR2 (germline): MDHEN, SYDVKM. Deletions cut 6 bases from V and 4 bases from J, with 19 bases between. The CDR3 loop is CASSSQWKGAYEQYF. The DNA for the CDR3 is TGTGCCAGCAGCAGCCAGTGGAAGGGCGCGTACGAGCAGTACTTC.

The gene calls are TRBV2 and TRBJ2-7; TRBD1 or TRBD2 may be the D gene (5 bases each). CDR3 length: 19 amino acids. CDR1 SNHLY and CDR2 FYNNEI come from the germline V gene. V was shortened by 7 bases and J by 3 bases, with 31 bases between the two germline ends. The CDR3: CASKWGRAAGPGANYEQYF. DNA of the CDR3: TGTGCCAGCAAATGGGGACGGGCGGCGGGCCCCGGGGCGAACTACGAGCAGTACTTC.